This passage covers 9 T cell receptor beta chains from one sample sequenced in a study of T cells expressing NK-cell markers. TCRdb re-called the 5' RACE reads and gives one entry per CDR3 protein, without DNA. In total, the table holds approximately 550,000 distinct CDR3 sequences. The sample taken for sequencing was blood T cells: a sorted CD56 or NKG2C T cell subset, CD4+ or CD8+ T cells, or bulk PBMC T cells (not recorded which). The source is a man aged 18 to 30 in good health.

This chain links TRBV4-3 with TRBJ2-1; checking the TCRdb D call of TRBD2 is not possible without DNA. The CDR3 runs to 15 residues. Germline V gene data show CDR1 as LGHNA and CDR2 as YSLEER. CDR3 protein: CASSQDGTLRNEQFF.

The chain is built from TRBV7-2 and TRBJ2-5; TCRdb designates TRBD1, a call that cannot be tested without DNA. Germline CDR1 and CDR2: SGHTA and FQGNSA. The CDR3 covers 13 residues. CDR3 protein: CASSTQGAETQYF.

This chain connects TRBV24-1 to TRBJ2-1; TCRdb calls TRBD2, which cannot be checked without DNA. Germline V CDR1 and CDR2: KGHDR, SFDVKD. The CDR3 is 15 residues long. CDR3 protein: CATSGGGTADNEQFF.

This sequence joins TRBV27 and TRBJ2-7; TCRdb reports TRBD1, a call that lacks DNA to check it against. Germline CDR1 MNHEY, CDR2 SMNVEV (reference sequence). The length of the CDR3 is 13 residues. CDR3 region: CASSVGTGNEQYF.

This chain links TRBV7-2 with TRBJ2-1; TCRdb indicates TRBD1, and absent DNA this call remains unverified. CDR1 is SGHTA and CDR2 is FQGNSA in the germline V gene. The CDR3 extends over 17 amino acids. The CDR3 protein is CASSLASGLLNYNEQFF. Supplemented by reference TRBV7-2 and TRBJ2-1, the full variable domain reads GAGVSQSPSNKVTEKGKDVELRCDPISGHTALYWYRQSLGQGLEFLIYFQGNSAPDKSGLPSDRFSAERTGGSVSTLTIQRTQQEDSAVYLCASSLASGLLNYNEQFFGPGTRLTVL.

The rearrangement links TRBV30 to TRBJ2-7; the D call of TRBD2 rests on TCRdb alone, since no DNA is present to check it. The CDR3 loop spans 15 amino acids. Per germline, CDR1 GTSNPN and CDR2 SVGIG (reference sequence). This CDR3 is CAWNEAEGPYYEQYF.

The chain joins TRBV7-6 to TRBJ2-3; TCRdb's assignment of TRBD2 cannot be checked, as there is no DNA. CDR3 size: 16 residues. Germline CDR1 reads SGHVS; CDR2 reads FNYEAQ. CDR3 sequence reads: CASSQGSGTNTDTQYF.

The V call is TRBV7-8, the J call TRBJ2-2; TCRdb names TRBD1, which stays unverified in the absence of DNA. The CDR3 runs to 15 residues. Germline loops: CDR1 SGHVS, CDR2 FQNEAQ. CDR3 residues: CASSFLGQGNGELFF.

The chain combines TRBV7-2 with TRBJ2-5; the TCRdb call, TRBD2, lacks DNA for checking. Germline-derived CDR1 and CDR2 are SGHTA and FQGNSA. The CDR3 runs to 15 residues. CDR3: CASSYGTGVGETQYF. The whole variable domain, filled in from reference TRBV7-2 and TRBJ2-5, reads GAGVSQSPSNKVTEKGKDVELRCDPISGHTALYWYRQSLGQGLEFLIYFQGNSAPDKSGLPSDRFSAERTGGSVSTLTIQRTQQEDSAVYLCASSYGTGVGETQYFGPGTRLLVL.